The entry that follows covers one T cell receptor (beta chain) sequence. Its antigen remains unknown. Sequencing of cultured CD4+ T cell DNA used the Oncomine TCR Beta short-read assay. TCRdb redid the calling of the PCR reads with MiXCR, one entry per CDR3 protein. The sample has about 14,000 distinct CDR3 sequences; approximately 55% are singletons. This entry belongs to a study of vaccination and CD4 T cells after COVID-19. About the study: Median time from COVID diagnosis to post-COVID sampling was roughly 100 days (35 to 161). Study-level findings and limits: Only post-vaccination samples contained a median approximately 85% of the reactive clones in convalescent patients. Clonotypes reactive to SARS-CoV-2 had a median that went up from 21 to 38, but not significantly.

V was pared by 4 bases and J by 4 bases, with 4 bases of the junction left unmatched. The CDR3 has 15 amino acids. CDR1 is LNHNV, CDR2 YYDKDF, per germline (reference sequence). Treatment described: roughly 10-day PBMC culture with coronavirus spike peptide pools or control peptides (ViraFEST assay). The rearrangement uses TRBV15 and TRBJ2-3; 11 nucleotides match TRBD2. Sequenced input: CD4+ T cells from blood, cultured in vitro. This receptor was identified in a human donor who had recovered from COVID-19. For the CDR3, the DNA is TGTGCCACCAGCATACTAGCGGGAGCATCAGATACGCAGTATTTT. Its translation is CATSILAGASDTQYF.